Listed below are T cell receptor beta chains from one sample, sequenced in a study of cytomegalovirus exposure and HLA in healthy donors. This table comes from immunoSEQ multiplex PCR, and its TCRdb copy is limited to in-frame clones, with some not included. The table shows 150,000 to 200,000 clones, with approximately 80% occurring only once. The source material was PBMCs. These receptors were obtained from a woman aged 50 to 65 in good health and CMV-seropositive. Each CDR3 is given without its conserved first and last residue. D genes are given only for firm matches.

>.|TRBV11-2|TRBJ1-6
ASSLLGAQIYNSPLH
>TRBD1|TRBV6-6|TRBJ1-4
ASRGQGSVEKLF
>.|TRBV7-9|TRBJ1-1
ASSLVRGRTEAF
>TRBD1|TRBV5-1|TRBJ2-1
ASSLAEWDRLKF
>TRBD1|TRBV2|TRBJ2-3
ASSATGQGTDTQY
>TRBD1|TRBV4-3|TRBJ2-6
ASSQDRAGGYSGANVLT
>.|TRBV7-6|TRBJ1-4
ASSLRDEKLF
>.|TRBV19|TRBJ1-5
ASSSSSPGSNQPQH
>.|TRBV10-1|TRBJ1-4
ASSESGTKDEKLF
>.|TRBV11-2|TRBJ1-2
ASSSNSYGYT
>TRBD2|TRBV7-9|TRBJ2-5
SSSPSGKTQY
>.|TRBV7-9|TRBJ2-7
ASSPLSGEQY
>.|TRBV7-9|TRBJ1-4
ASSTQAPNEKLF
>TRBD2|TRBV6-5|TRBJ2-7
ASTPSGASLYEQY
>.|TRBV6-5|TRBJ2-7
ASSSRVLIPYEQY
>.|TRBV11-3|TRBJ2-2
ASSGSGWGNTGELF
>.|TRBV7-9|TRBJ2-1
ASSLDGGAKREQF
>.|TRBV6-5|TRBJ1-1
ASSPGQRNTEAF
>.|TRBV7-9|TRBJ2-1
SSSLARTSSYNEQF
>.|TRBV5-5|TRBJ1-2
ASSFDSFNIYGYT
>.|TRBV27|TRBJ2-3
ASRPAGPPRDTQY
>.|TRBV6-6|TRBJ2-5
ASSYSGSNGGTQY
>TRBD1|TRBV4-3|TRBJ2-2
ASSQAGQGAGELF
>.|TRBV11-3|TRBJ2-1
ASSLEGGGQSEQF
>TRBD1|TRBV5-1|TRBJ1-1
ASSLRDRVMNTEAF
>.|TRBV19|TRBJ1-4
ASSIGRFNEKLF
>TRBD1|TRBV5-1|TRBJ1-2
ASKPGTGASGYT
>TRBD1|TRBV5-1|TRBJ2-7
ASSSGGYEQY
>.|TRBV27|TRBJ1-1
ASSYREGNTEAF
>.|TRBV6-5|TRBJ2-2
ASGFRQLYTGELF
>TRBD1|TRBV2|TRBJ1-3
ASRAGTGAGNTIY
>.|TRBV14|TRBJ1-1
ASSQVRTYPLEAF
>TRBD1|TRBV5-4|TRBJ1-5
ATSTGGDNQPQH
>TRBD1|TRBV6-1|TRBJ1-5
ASSRGDSNQPQH
>.|TRBV2|TRBJ1-3
ASGVRGGNTIY
>.|TRBV11-3|TRBJ1-3
ASSSSGGPGNTIY
>TRBD1|TRBV5-6|TRBJ1-2
ASSLMEGARGYT
>.|TRBV6-5|TRBJ1-2
ASSPRGRDRYGYT
>TRBD2|TRBV28|TRBJ2-2
ASSSSSGGLTGELF
>TRBD2|TRBV6-5|TRBJ2-5
ASAHNRGGRETQY
>.|TRBV6-1|.
ASRWAGEQY
>.|TRBV5-1|TRBJ1-3
ASSFELSTSGNTIY
>.|TRBV4-1|TRBJ2-7
ASSQERGSHEQY
>.|TRBV7-2|TRBJ2-5
ASSLRREETQY
>TRBD2|TRBV5-1|TRBJ2-3
ASSPGLAGSTDTQY
>TRBD1|TRBV27|TRBJ2-7
ASGDRGDSYEQY
>.|TRBV7-9|TRBJ2-2
ASSGGGGDTGELF
>TRBD1|TRBV6-1|TRBJ1-1
ASSARDRLMNTEAF
>TRBD1|TRBV5-1|TRBJ1-1
ASSSNRPGGAF
>.|TRBV5-6|TRBJ2-7
ASSSMDSNSYEQY
>TRBD2|TRBV30|TRBJ2-2
AWSVMRTSGGATGELF
>.|TRBV5-6|TRBJ2-1
ASSLARGRNYNEQF
>.|TRBV28|TRBJ2-4
ASAGGVGGNIQY